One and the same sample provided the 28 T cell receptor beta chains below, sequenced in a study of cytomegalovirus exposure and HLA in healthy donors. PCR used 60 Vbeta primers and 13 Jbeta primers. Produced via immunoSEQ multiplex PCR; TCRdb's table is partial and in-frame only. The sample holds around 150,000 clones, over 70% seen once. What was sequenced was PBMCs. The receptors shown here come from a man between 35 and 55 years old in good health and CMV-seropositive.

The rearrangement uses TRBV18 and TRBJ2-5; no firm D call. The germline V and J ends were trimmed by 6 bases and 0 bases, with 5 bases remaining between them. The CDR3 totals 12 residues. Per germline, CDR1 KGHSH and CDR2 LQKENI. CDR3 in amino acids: CASSQYQETQYF. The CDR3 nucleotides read TGTGCCAGCTCCCAGTACCAAGAGACCCAGTACTTC.

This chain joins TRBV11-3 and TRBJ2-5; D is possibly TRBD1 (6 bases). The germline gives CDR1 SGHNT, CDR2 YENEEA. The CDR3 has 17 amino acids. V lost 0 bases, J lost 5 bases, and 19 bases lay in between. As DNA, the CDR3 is TGTGCCAGCAGCTTAGAGAATCCCACAGGGCGATGGGAGACCCAGTACTTC. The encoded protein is CASSLENPTGRWETQYF.

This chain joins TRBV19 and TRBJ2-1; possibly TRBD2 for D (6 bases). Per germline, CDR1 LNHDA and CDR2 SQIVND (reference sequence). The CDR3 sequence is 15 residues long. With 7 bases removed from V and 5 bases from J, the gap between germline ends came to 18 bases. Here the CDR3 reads CASTDIWGVHNEQFF. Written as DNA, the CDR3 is TGTGCCAGTACTGATATTTGGGGGGTCCACAATGAGCAGTTCTTC.

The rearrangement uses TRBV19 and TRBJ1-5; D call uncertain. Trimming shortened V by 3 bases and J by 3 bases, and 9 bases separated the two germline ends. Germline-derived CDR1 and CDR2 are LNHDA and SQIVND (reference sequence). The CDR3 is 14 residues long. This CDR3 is CASSMRSDNQPQHF. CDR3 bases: TGTGCCAGTAGTATGAGAAGTGACAATCAGCCCCAGCATTTT. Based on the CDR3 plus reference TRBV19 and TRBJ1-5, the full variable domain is DGGITQSPKYLFRKEGQNVTLSCEQNLNHDAMYWYRQDPGQGLRLIYYSQIVNDFQKGDIAEGYSVSREKKESFPLTVTSAQKNPTAFYLCASSMRSDNQPQHFGDGTRLSIL.

In nucleotides, the CDR3 is TGCGCCAGCAGCTTGGGACTAGCGGGGGATGAGCAGTTCTTC. This encodes CASSLGLAGDEQFF. The chain uses TRBV5-1 and TRBJ2-1, with 12 nucleotides matching TRBD2. The CDR3 sequence is 14 residues long. Germline assignment: CDR1 SGHRS and CDR2 YFSETQ. V dropped 0 bases and J dropped 8; count of bases not matched to a gene: 0.

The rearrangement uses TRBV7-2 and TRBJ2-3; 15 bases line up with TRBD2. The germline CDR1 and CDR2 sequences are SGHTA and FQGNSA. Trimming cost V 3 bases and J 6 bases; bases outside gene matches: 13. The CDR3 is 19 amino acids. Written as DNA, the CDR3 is TGTGCCAGCAGCTTTAGCGGACTAGCGGGAGGGAGCTCGTCTGATACGCAGTATTTT. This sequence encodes CASSFSGLAGGSSSDTQYF.

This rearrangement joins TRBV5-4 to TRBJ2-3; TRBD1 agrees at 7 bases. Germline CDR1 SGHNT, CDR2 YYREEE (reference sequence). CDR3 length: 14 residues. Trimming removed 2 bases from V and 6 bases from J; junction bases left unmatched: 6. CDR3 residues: CASSFTGAADTQYF. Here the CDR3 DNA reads TGTGCCAGCAGCTTTACAGGGGCGGCGGATACGCAGTATTTT.

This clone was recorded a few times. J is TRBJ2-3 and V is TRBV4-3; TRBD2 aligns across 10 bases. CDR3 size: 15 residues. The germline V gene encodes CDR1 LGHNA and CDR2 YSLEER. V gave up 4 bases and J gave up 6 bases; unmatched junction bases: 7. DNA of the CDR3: TGCGCCAGCAGCCCCTTGACTAGCGGGCAGGATACGCAGTATTTT. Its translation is CASSPLTSGQDTQYF.

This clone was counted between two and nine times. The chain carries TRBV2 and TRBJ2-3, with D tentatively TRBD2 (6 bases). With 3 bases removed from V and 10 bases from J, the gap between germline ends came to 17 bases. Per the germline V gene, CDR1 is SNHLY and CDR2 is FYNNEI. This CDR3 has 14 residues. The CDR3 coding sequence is TGTGCCAGCAGTGAGGAGGACCGGAGGGGACCGCAGTATTTT. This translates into CASSEEDRRGPQYF.

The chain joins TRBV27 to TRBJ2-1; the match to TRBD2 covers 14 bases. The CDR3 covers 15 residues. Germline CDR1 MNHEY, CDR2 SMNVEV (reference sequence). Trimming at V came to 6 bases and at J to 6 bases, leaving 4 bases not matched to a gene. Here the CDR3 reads CASSLTSGGGNEQFF. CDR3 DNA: TGTGCCAGCAGCCTGACTAGCGGGGGGGGCAATGAGCAGTTCTTC.

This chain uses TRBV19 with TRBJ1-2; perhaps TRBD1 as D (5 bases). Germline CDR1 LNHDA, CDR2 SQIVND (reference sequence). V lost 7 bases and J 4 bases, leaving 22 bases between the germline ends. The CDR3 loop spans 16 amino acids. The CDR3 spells CASIAPGTKQGYGYTF. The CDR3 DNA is TGTGCCAGTATTGCTCCGGGCACAAAGCAGGGCTATGGCTACACCTTC. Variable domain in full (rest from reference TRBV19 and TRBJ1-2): DGGITQSPKYLFRKEGQNVTLSCEQNLNHDAMYWYRQDPGQGLRLIYYSQIVNDFQKGDIAEGYSVSREKKESFPLTVTSAQKNPTAFYLCASIAPGTKQGYGYTFGSGTRLTVV.

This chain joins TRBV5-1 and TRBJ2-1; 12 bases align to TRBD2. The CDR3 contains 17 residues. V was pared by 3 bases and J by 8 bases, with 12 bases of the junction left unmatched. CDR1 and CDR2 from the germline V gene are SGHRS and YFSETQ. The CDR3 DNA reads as TGCGCCAGCAGCTCCATGACTAGCGGGGGACCGAAGGATGAGCAGTTCTTC. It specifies CASSSMTSGGPKDEQFF.

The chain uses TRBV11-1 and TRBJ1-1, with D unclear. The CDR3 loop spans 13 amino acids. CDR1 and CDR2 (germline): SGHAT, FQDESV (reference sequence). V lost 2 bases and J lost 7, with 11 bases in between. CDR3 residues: CASSLLPGGEAFF. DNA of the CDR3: TGTGCCAGCAGCTTATTGCCAGGAGGTGAAGCTTTCTTT.

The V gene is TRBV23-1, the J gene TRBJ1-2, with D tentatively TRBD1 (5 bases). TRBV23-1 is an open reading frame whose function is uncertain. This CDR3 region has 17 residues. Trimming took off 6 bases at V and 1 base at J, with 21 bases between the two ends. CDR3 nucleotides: TGCGCCAGCAGACAAAGACAGTACCCCACATATAACTATGGCTACACCTTC. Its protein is CASRQRQYPTYNYGYTF.

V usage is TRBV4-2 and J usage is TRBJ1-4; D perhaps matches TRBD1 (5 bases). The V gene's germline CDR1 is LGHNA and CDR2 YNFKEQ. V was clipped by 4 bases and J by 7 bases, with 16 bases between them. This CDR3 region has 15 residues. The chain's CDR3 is CASSPQVREGEKLFF. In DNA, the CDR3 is TGTGCCAGCAGCCCTCAGGTCAGGGAGGGTGAAAAACTGTTTTTT.

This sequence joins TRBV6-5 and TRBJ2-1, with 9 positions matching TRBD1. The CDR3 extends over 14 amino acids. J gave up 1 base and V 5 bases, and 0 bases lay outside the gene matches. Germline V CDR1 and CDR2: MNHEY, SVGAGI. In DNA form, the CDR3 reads TGTGCCAGCAGTGGACAGGGGTCCTACAATGAGCAGTTCTTC. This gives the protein CASSGQGSYNEQFF.

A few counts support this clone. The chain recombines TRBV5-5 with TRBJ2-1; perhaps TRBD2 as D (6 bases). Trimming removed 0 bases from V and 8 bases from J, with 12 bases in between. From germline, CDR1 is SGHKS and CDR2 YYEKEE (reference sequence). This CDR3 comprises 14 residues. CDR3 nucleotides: TGTGCCAGCAGCTTGGTGCTAGCGAGAGATGAGCAGTTCTTC. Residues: CASSLVLARDEQFF.

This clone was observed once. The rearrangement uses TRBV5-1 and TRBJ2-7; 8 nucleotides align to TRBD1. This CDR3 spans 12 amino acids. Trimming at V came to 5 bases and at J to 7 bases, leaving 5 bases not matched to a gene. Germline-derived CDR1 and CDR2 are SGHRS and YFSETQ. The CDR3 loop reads CASRQGAGEQYF. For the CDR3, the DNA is TGCGCCAGCAGGCAGGGGGCGGGGGAGCAGTACTTC.

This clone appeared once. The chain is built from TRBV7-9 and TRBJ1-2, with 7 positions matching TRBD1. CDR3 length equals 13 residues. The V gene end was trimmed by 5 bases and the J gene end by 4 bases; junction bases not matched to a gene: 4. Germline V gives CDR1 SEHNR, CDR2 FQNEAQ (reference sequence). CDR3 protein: CASSSGQVYGYTF. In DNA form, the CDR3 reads TGTGCCAGCAGCAGCGGACAGGTCTATGGCTACACCTTC.

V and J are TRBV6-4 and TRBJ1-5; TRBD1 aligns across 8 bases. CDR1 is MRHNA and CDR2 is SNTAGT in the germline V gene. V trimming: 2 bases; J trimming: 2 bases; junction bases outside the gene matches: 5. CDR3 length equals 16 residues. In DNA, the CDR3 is TGTGCCAGCAGTGACCCGGACAGGGTGGGCAATCAGCCCCAGCATTTT. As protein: CASSDPDRVGNQPQHF.

CDR3 bases: TGTGCCAGCAGCTCGGGACTAGCGGGATACCAAGAGACCCAGTACTTC. This codes for CASSSGLAGYQETQYF. V usage is TRBV7-2 and J usage is TRBJ2-5, with 13 bases matching TRBD2. There are 16 residues in the CDR3. V was pared by 4 bases and J by 0 bases, with 2 bases of the junction left unmatched. CDR1 is SGHTA, CDR2 FQGNSA, per germline.

CDR3 DNA: TGTGCCAGCATGGAGACTAACTATGGCTACACCTTC. Residues: CASMETNYGYTF. This chain connects TRBV6-5 to TRBJ1-2; D remains unclear. This CDR3 is built from 12 residues. Germline CDR1 MNHEY, CDR2 SVGAGI. The V end was cut by 7 bases, the J end by 0 bases, with 6 bases between.

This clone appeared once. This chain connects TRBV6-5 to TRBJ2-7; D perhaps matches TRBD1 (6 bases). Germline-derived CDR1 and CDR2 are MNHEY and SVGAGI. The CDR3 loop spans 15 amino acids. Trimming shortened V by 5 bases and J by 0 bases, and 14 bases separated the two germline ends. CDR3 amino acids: CASSPDRLSSYEQYF. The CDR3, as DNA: TGTGCCAGCAGTCCAGACAGGCTTAGCTCCTACGAGCAGTACTTC.

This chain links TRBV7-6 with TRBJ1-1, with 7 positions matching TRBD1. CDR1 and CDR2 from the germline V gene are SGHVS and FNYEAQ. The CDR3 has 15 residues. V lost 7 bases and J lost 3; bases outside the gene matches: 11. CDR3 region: CASTHPDRVDTEAFF. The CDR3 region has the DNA TGTGCCAGCACCCACCCCGACAGGGTTGACACTGAAGCTTTCTTT.

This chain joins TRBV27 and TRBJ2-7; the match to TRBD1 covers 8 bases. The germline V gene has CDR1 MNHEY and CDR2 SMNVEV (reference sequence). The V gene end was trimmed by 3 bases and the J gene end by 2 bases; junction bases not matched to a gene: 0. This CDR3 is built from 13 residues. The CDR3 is CASSFRGPYEQYF. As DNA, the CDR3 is TGTGCCAGCAGTTTCAGGGGGCCCTACGAGCAGTACTTC.

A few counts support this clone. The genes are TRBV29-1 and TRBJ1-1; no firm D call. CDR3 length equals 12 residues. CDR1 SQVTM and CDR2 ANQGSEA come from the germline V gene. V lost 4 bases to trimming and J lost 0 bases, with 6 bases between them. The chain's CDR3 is CSVATVNTEAFF. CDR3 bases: TGCAGCGTTGCTACAGTGAACACTGAAGCTTTCTTT.

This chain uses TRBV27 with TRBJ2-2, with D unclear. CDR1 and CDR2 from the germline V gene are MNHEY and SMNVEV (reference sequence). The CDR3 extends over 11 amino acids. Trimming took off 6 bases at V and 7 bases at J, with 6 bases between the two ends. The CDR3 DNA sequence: TGTGCCAGCAGATTCCTCGGGGAGCTGTTTTTT. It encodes CASRFLGELFF.

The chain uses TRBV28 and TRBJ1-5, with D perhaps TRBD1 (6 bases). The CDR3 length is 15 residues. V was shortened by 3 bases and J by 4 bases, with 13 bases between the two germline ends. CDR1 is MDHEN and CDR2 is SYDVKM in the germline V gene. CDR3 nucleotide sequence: TGTGCCAGCAGTTTGGATTCGACAGGAAATCAGCCCCAGCATTTT. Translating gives CASSLDSTGNQPQHF.